The 19 T cell receptor beta chains given below trace back to one sample, sequenced in a study of blood T cells in healthy people across ages. The use of a sample-barcoded 5' primer and a J-beta primer mix characterized a second PCR of about 7 to 12 cycles. Each CDR3 protein gets one entry after TCRdb re-called the 5' RACE reads with MiXCR. The profile shows some 1.6 million distinct CDR3 sequences, roughly 30% of them singletons. What was sequenced was blood. The receptors were gathered from a young woman in good health.

The chain links TRBV9 to TRBJ2-3; D gene uncertain. The CDR3 runs to 15 residues. V gave up 0 bases and J gave up 2 bases, with 10 bases separating them. CDR1 is SGDLS, CDR2 YYNGEE, per germline. As DNA, the CDR3 is TGTGCCAGCAGCGTAGAGGCCGGCTCCACAGATACGCAGTATTTT. This encodes CASSVEAGSTDTQYF.

The rearrangement links TRBV5-1 to TRBJ2-7; D possibly corresponds to TRBD1 (5 bases). Trimming took off 5 bases at V and 6 bases at J, with 12 bases between the two ends. From germline, CDR1 is SGHRS and CDR2 YFSETQ. The CDR3 totals 12 residues. The CDR3 bases are TGCGCCAGCAGTTTACCAGGGATCGAGCAGTACTTC. Amino acid sequence: CASSLPGIEQYF.

This clonotype was detected a few times. J is TRBJ2-5 and V is TRBV27; no definite D call. The CDR3 sequence is 16 residues long. Trimming took off 4 bases at V and 5 bases at J, with 20 bases between the two ends. Germline V gene data show CDR1 as MNHEY and CDR2 as SMNVEV (reference sequence). The DNA of the CDR3 is TGTGCCAGCAGTTCTACAGTAACCGCCGTTGGGGAGACCCAGTACTTC. Amino acid sequence: CASSSTVTAVGETQYF.

The rearrangement joins TRBV20-1 to TRBJ2-6; 7 bases map to TRBD2. Germline loops: CDR1 DFQATT, CDR2 SNEGSKA (reference sequence). The CDR3 runs to 17 residues. Trimming removed 1 base from V and 1 base from J; junction bases left unmatched: 7. The CDR3 sequence is CSARGGGLRSGANVLTF. CDR3 coding DNA: TGCAGTGCTAGAGGGGGAGGGTTGCGGTCTGGGGCCAACGTCCTGACTTTC.

J is TRBJ2-3 and V is TRBV20-1, with unresolved D. In germline, CDR1 is DFQATT, CDR2 SNEGSKA (reference sequence). Trimming stripped 4 bases from V and 4 bases from J, with 9 bases between. The CDR3 contains 12 residues. The CDR3 DNA follows: TGCAGTGCTATGAGCCCCGCAGATACGCAGTATTTT. Protein sequence: CSAMSPADTQYF.

This clonotype was counted a few times. The V gene is TRBV14, the J gene TRBJ2-3; D uncertain. The CDR3 runs to 13 residues. V dropped 0 bases and J dropped 13 bases, with 14 bases sitting between them. Looked up from germline, CDR1 is SGHDN and CDR2 is FVKESK. The CDR3 DNA reads as TGTGCCAGCAGCCAAGATCGGCAGGCAAGGAAGTATTTT. Its protein product is CASSQDRQARKYF.

The chain carries TRBV5-1 and TRBJ2-5; the D call may be TRBD1 or TRBD2 (6 bases each). Germline CDR1 reads SGHRS; CDR2 reads YFSETQ. The CDR3 is 16 amino acids. V lost 2 bases to trimming and J lost 11 bases, with 25 bases between them. CDR3 DNA sequence: TGCGCCAGCAGCTTATCACGGGGGCTAGAATTATGTGGGCAGTACTTC. It translates to CASSLSRGLELCGQYF.

The chain carries TRBV9 and TRBJ2-7; D gene unclear. V was shortened by 0 bases and J by 7 bases, with 11 bases between the two germline ends. This CDR3 spans 13 amino acids. Per germline, CDR1 SGDLS and CDR2 YYNGEE. The CDR3 here is CASSVDLEREQYF. The CDR3 DNA is TGTGCCAGCAGCGTAGACCTGGAAAGGGAGCAGTACTTC.

The V and J genes are TRBV7-9 and TRBJ2-5, with a possible D match to TRBD1 (6 bases). The CDR3 is made up of 15 amino acids. The germline V gene encodes CDR1 SEHNR and CDR2 FQNEAQ (reference sequence). V lost 5 bases and J lost 5, with 18 bases in between. The CDR3 sequence: CASSRGTGHTETQYF. CDR3 coding DNA: TGTGCCAGCAGCAGGGGAACAGGGCACACGGAGACCCAGTACTTC.

The chain uses TRBV14 and TRBJ1-2; perhaps TRBD1 as D (6 bases). The length of the CDR3 is 16 residues. V shed 4 bases and J shed 0 bases, with 15 bases lying between them. Germline V gene data show CDR1 as SGHDN and CDR2 as FVKESK. The CDR3 region is CASSLRAQGPNYGYTF. The CDR3 coding sequence is TGTGCCAGCAGCCTGAGAGCACAGGGTCCTAACTATGGCTACACCTTC.

There are a few counts of this clonotype. This chain links TRBV5-1 with TRBJ2-5; TRBD1 aligns across 9 bases. V trimming: 0 bases; J trimming: 1 base; junction bases outside the gene matches: 7. CDR1 and CDR2 (germline): SGHRS, YFSETQ. This CDR3 is 17 amino acids long. In DNA form, the CDR3 reads TGCGCCAGCAGCTTGGGGGCCGGGACAGGGACCCAAGAGACCCAGTACTTC. This translates into CASSLGAGTGTQETQYF. The full variable domain, completed using reference TRBV5-1 and TRBJ2-5, is KAGVTQTPRYLIKTRGQQVTLSCSPISGHRSVSWYQQTPGQGLQFLFEYFSETQRNKGNFPGRFSGRQFSNSRSEMNVSTLELGDSALYLCASSLGAGTGTQETQYFGPGTRLLVL.

The chain employs TRBV2 and TRBJ2-5; tentative D call: TRBD2 (7 bases). CDR1 and CDR2 (germline): SNHLY, FYNNEI. The CDR3 spans 20 residues. V was trimmed by 8 bases and J by 0 bases, leaving 31 bases between them. CDR3 in DNA: TGTGCCAGCCAGGGGCTCGGCGGGGGAGGTCTAGCGCCGTACCAAGAGACCCAGTACTTC. Encoded protein: CASQGLGGGGLAPYQETQYF.

A word on this clonotype: At one boundary the junction diverges from the germline segment, which might be a read error. This sequence joins TRBV7-9 and TRBJ2-3, with TRBD2 identical over 14 bases. The CDR3 covers 16 residues. The V gene's germline CDR1 is SEHNR and CDR2 FQNEAQ (reference sequence). Written as DNA, the CDR3 is TGTGCCAGTAGCTTAGCGACTAGCGGGGGGGGAGATACGCAGTATTTT. Its translation is CASSLATSGGGDTQYF.

This chain connects TRBV4-1 to TRBJ2-7, with D possibly TRBD1 on 5 matching bases. The V end was cut by 3 bases, the J end by 5 bases, with 11 bases between. Germline loops: CDR1 MGHRA, CDR2 YSYEKL. The CDR3 sequence is 13 residues long. CDR3 nucleotides: TGCGCCAGCAGCCATGGGGCCTGGGACGAGCAGTACTTC. This encodes CASSHGAWDEQYF.

In its sample, this clonotype was seen a few times. This chain links TRBV2 with TRBJ2-3, with D possibly being TRBD1 or TRBD2 (5 bases each). The CDR3 loop spans 14 amino acids. Germline CDR1 and CDR2: SNHLY and FYNNEI. The germline V and J ends were trimmed by 1 base and 2 bases, with 7 bases remaining between them. CDR3 residues: CASSEVGDTDTQYF. The CDR3 coding sequence is TGTGCCAGCAGTGAAGTGGGGGACACAGATACGCAGTATTTT.

CDR3 region: CASSQINQGDGYTF. CDR3 nucleotide sequence: TGCGCCAGCAGCCAAATCAACCAGGGCGATGGCTACACCTTC. The chain is built from TRBV5-1 and TRBJ1-2; weak D call: TRBD1 (5 bases). Deletions cut 4 bases from V and 6 bases from J, with 16 bases between. The germline V gene encodes CDR1 SGHRS and CDR2 YFSETQ. The CDR3 totals 14 residues. The full variable domain, rest sourced from reference TRBV5-1 and TRBJ1-2, is KAGVTQTPRYLIKTRGQQVTLSCSPISGHRSVSWYQQTPGQGLQFLFEYFSETQRNKGNFPGRFSGRQFSNSRSEMNVSTLELGDSALYLCASSQINQGDGYTFGSGTRLTVV.

This clonotype was picked up a small number of times. The chain carries TRBV28 and TRBJ2-5, with D possibly called TRBD1 or TRBD2 (5 bases each). This CDR3 is built from 17 residues. V shed 5 bases and J shed 1 base, with 20 bases lying between them. From germline, CDR1 is MDHEN and CDR2 SYDVKM. CDR3 protein: CASSVLGTRGAQETQYF. The DNA of the CDR3 is TGTGCCAGCAGTGTTCTGGGGACCCGTGGGGCCCAAGAGACCCAGTACTTC. Combining the CDR3 with reference TRBV28 and TRBJ2-5 gives the whole variable domain DVKVTQSSRYLVKRTGEKVFLECVQDMDHENMFWYRQDPGLGLRLIYFSYDVKMKEKGDIPEGYSVSREKKERFSLILESASTNQTSMYLCASSVLGTRGAQETQYFGPGTRLLVL.

The V call is TRBV7-6, the J call TRBJ2-1; D gene ambiguous. V gave up 5 bases and J gave up 9 bases, with 11 bases separating them. The CDR3 runs 12 residues. Per germline, CDR1 SGHVS and CDR2 FNYEAQ. Here the CDR3 reads CASSARGSEQFF. CDR3 in DNA: TGTGCCAGCAGCGCACGAGGATCTGAGCAGTTCTTC.

The chain uses TRBV18 and TRBJ2-3; possible D gene TRBD1, 6 bases. Germline assignment: CDR1 KGHSH and CDR2 LQKENI. This CDR3 spans 16 amino acids. V dropped 3 bases and J dropped 2 bases, with 15 bases sitting between them. The CDR3 sequence: CASSPVTGPYTDTQYF. CDR3 bases: TGTGCCAGCTCACCGGTTACAGGGCCCTACACAGATACGCAGTATTTT.